The next 9 T cell receptor beta chains were all read from a single sample in a study of blood T cell repertoires in COVID-19. The repertoire was sequenced with immunoSEQ multiplex PCR; TCRdb's copy has only in-frame clones and lacks some. Here the sample spans under 200,000 clones, about 85% being singletons. Sequenced input: peripheral blood. Receptors were obtained from a man between 60 and 75 years old with active or convalescent COVID-19.

This clone appeared a single time. This chain connects TRBV20-1 to TRBJ1-2; tentative D call: TRBD1 (6 bases). The CDR3 is 12 residues long. Per germline, CDR1 DFQATT and CDR2 SNEGSKA (reference sequence). Trimming shortened V by 3 bases and J by 11 bases, and 16 bases separated the two germline ends. The CDR3 sequence is CSASLGQQGYTF. The CDR3 DNA follows: TGCAGTGCTAGTTTGGGCCAACAGGGTTACACCTTC.

This rearrangement joins TRBV19 to TRBJ2-7; TRBD2 aligns across 13 bases. Germline CDR1 reads LNHDA; CDR2 reads SQIVND (reference sequence). The CDR3 length is 15 residues. V was clipped by 3 bases and J by 6 bases; unmatched bases: 5. The CDR3 protein is CASSIRTSGGFEQYF. In nucleotides, the CDR3 is TGTGCCAGTAGTATTCGGACTAGCGGGGGTTTCGAGCAGTACTTC.

This chain links TRBV9 with TRBJ2-6, with 7 bases that match TRBD2. CDR1 and CDR2 (germline): SGDLS, YYNGEE. CDR3 size: 17 residues. Trimming took 0 bases from V and 2 from J; bases not matched to a gene: 5. This CDR3 reads CASSVAPGGTGANVLTF. CDR3 DNA: TGTGCCAGCAGCGTAGCTCCGGGGGGAACTGGGGCCAACGTCCTGACTTTC.

The V gene is TRBV15, the J gene TRBJ2-1, with TRBD1 identical over 7 bases. CDR3 size: 15 residues. Germline lookup yields CDR1 LNHNV and CDR2 YYDKDF (reference sequence). Trimming took 3 bases from V and 5 from J; bases not matched to a gene: 7. The CDR3 DNA reads TGTGCCACCAGCAGTCACGGGACAGTTCACAATGAGCAGTTCTTC. As protein: CATSSHGTVHNEQFF.

The chain joins TRBV6-5 to TRBJ1-2; perhaps TRBD1 as D (5 bases). The germline CDR1 and CDR2 sequences are MNHEY and SVGAGI. CDR3 size: 13 residues. V lost 7 bases, J lost 4 bases, and 13 bases lay in between. The CDR3 loop reads CASTHGAAYGYTF. CDR3 coding DNA: TGTGCCAGCACCCATGGGGCAGCCTATGGCTACACCTTC.

The chain recombines TRBV5-1 with TRBJ2-5, with D perhaps TRBD2 (5 bases). Between the trimmed V and J ends, which lost 4 bases and 3 bases, there was a span of 13 bases. The CDR3 covers 14 residues. Germline V gives CDR1 SGHRS, CDR2 YFSETQ. The CDR3 sequence: CASSPRTAEETQYF. The CDR3 nucleotides are TGCGCCAGCAGCCCGCGGACTGCAGAAGAGACCCAGTACTTC. Supplemented by reference TRBV5-1 and TRBJ2-5, the full variable domain reads KAGVTQTPRYLIKTRGQQVTLSCSPISGHRSVSWYQQTPGQGLQFLFEYFSETQRNKGNFPGRFSGRQFSNSRSEMNVSTLELGDSALYLCASSPRTAEETQYFGPGTRLLVL.

J is TRBJ2-7 and V is TRBV11-2, with D unresolved. V lost 5 bases, J lost 2 bases, and 10 bases lay in between. Germline V CDR1 and CDR2: SGHAT, FQNNGV. The CDR3 covers 13 residues. The CDR3: CASSPHTAYEQYF. CDR3 coding DNA: TGTGCCAGCAGCCCCCATACGGCCTACGAGCAGTACTTC.

V is TRBV7-9 and J is TRBJ2-1, with a possible D match to TRBD1 (6 bases). Looked up from germline, CDR1 is SEHNR and CDR2 is FQNEAQ (reference sequence). The CDR3 is made up of 15 amino acids. The V and J ends lost 5 bases and 2 bases respectively, with 13 bases between them. CDR3 in amino acids: CASSQPRGTYNEQFF. The CDR3 region has the DNA TGTGCCAGCAGCCAACCCAGGGGTACCTACAATGAGCAGTTCTTC.

The chain joins TRBV2 to TRBJ1-1; TRBD1 aligns across 8 bases. V was clipped by 10 bases and J by 0 bases; unmatched bases: 4. The CDR3 sequence is 13 residues long. Per germline, CDR1 SNHLY and CDR2 FYNNEI. CDR3 coding DNA: TGTGCCACTATGGGACAGGTGAACACTGAAGCTTTCTTT. This sequence encodes CATMGQVNTEAFF. Together with reference TRBV2 and TRBJ1-1, the CDR3 gives the full variable domain: EPEVTQTPSHQVTQMGQEVILRCVPISNHLYFYWYRQILGQKVEFLVSFYNNEISEKSEIFDDQFSVERPDGSNFTLKIRSTKLEDSAMYFCATMGQVNTEAFFGQGTRLTVV.